The sequence of this T cell receptor beta chain was determined in a study of T-cell memory formation after mild COVID-19. Notes on the study in general: CD4/CD8 balance characterized clones contracting day 15 to 85, and CD4+ skew characterized later expanders. Shrinking CD4+ clones resided mostly in CM and EM, and CD8+ ones in EMRA.

TCRalpha and TCRbeta libraries used 5'RACE with constant-segment primers and UMIs. One entry per CDR3 protein results from TCRdb running MiXCR on the 5' RACE reads. The sample consists of about half a million distinct CDR3 sequences, 15% to 20% of them appearing once. This clonotype came up a few times. Its target is not known. This TCR came from an adult woman who had mild COVID-19 (a few samples of this study predate the infection). Cell type and time point are not known. The sequenced sample consisted of PBMCs or a T cell subset sorted from them (not recorded which).

CDR3 bases: TGTGCCAGCAGCCAATGGACAGGGGGCTACAATGAGCAGTTCTTC. It encodes CASSQWTGGYNEQFF. This chain connects TRBV3-1 to TRBJ2-1; 10 bases fit TRBD1. Germline-derived CDR1 and CDR2 are LGHDT and YNNKEL (reference sequence). The CDR3 extends over 15 amino acids. J lost 3 bases, V lost 2 bases, and 1 base had no gene match.